This T cell receptor beta chain was captured in a study of T cell responses to AZD1222 COVID-19 vaccine. V was clipped by 2 bases and J by 2 bases, with 12 bases between them. The CDR3 consists of 15 residues. The germline V gene encodes CDR1 WSHSY and CDR2 SAAADI. Assay: immunoSEQ multiplex PCR; the TCRdb copy retains only in-frame clones and omits some. Of tens of thousands of clones listed, approximately 83% are singletons. The J gene is TRBJ1-1, the V gene TRBV10-2; D not resolved. This sample comprised peripheral blood, obtained 28 days after the second AZD1222 dose. The TCR sequence derives from an adult who received the AZD1222 COVID-19 vaccine. The CDR3 sequence: CASSEIGGGNTEAFF. DNA for the CDR3: TGCGCCAGCAGTGAGATCGGAGGAGGAAACACTGAAGCTTTCTTT.